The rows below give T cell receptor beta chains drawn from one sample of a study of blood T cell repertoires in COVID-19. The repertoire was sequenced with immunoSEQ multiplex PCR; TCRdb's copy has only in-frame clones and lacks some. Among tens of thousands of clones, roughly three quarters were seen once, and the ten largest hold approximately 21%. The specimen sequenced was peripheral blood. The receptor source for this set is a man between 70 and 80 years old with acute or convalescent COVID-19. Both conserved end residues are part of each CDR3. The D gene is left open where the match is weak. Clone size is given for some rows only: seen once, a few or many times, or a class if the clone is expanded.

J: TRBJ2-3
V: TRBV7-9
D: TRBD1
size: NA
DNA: TGTGCCAGCAGCTCTGACAGGGGATCCACAGATACGCAGTATTTT
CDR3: CASSSDRGSTDTQYF

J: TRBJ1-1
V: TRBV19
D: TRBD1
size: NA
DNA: TGTGCCAGTAGTAAAAGGGAAAGGGGGCCCACTGAAGCTTTCTTT
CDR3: CASSKRERGPTEAFF

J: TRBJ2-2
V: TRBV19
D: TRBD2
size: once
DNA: TGTGCCACCCACGAGGGGACTAGCGGCACCGGGGAGCTGTTTTTT
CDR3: CATHEGTSGTGELFF

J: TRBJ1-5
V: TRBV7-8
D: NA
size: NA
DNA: TGTGCCAGCAGCTTAGCGGGGCCCATTCAGCCCCAGCATTTT
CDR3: CASSLAGPIQPQHF

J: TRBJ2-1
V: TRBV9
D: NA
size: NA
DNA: TGTGCCAGCTCCGGCCTAGCGAATGAGCAGTTCTTC
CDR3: CASSGLANEQFF

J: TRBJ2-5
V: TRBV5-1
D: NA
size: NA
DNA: TGCGCCAGCAGCTGGGCTGCCTATATCCAAGAGACCCAGTACTTC
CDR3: CASSWAAYIQETQYF

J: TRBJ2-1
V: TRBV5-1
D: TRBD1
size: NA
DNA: TGCGCCAGCAAACCGACAGGGGTCGACAATGAGCAGTTCTTC
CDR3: CASKPTGVDNEQFF

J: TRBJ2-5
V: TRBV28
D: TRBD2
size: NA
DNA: TGTGCCAGCAGTGCCTCTGGTGCGGGAGACGTGGAGACCCAGTACTTC
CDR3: CASSASGAGDVETQYF

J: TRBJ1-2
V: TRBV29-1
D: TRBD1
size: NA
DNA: TGCAGCGTTGACCATGAGGGACAGGGAACCCATGGCTACACCTTC
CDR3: CSVDHEGQGTHGYTF

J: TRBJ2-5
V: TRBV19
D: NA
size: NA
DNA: TGTGCCAGTACCCTGACAGCTCCTTCCCAGGAGACCCAGTACTTC
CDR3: CASTLTAPSQETQYF

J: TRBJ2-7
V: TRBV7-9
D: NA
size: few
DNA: TGTGCCAGCAGCTTACATATCCCGGGCTCCTACGAGCAGTACTTC
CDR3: CASSLHIPGSYEQYF

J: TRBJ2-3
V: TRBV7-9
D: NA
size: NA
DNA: TGTGCCAGCAGCTTAGGTCCAGGCTCAGATACGCAGTATTTT
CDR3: CASSLGPGSDTQYF

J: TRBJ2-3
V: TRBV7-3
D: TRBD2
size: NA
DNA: TGTGCCAGCAGCCTCGGGAGGGGAGATACGCAGTATTTT
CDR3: CASSLGRGDTQYF

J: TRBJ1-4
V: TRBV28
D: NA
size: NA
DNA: TGTGCCAGCAGTTTGGGAGGGACACCAGCTAATGAAAAACTGTTTTTT
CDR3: CASSLGGTPANEKLFF

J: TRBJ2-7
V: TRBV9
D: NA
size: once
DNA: TGTGCCAGCAGCGTAGGGCAGGGCACAGCCGAGCAGTACTTC
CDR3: CASSVGQGTAEQYF

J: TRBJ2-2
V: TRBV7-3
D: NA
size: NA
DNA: TGTGCCAGCAGCTTAAATGCAGGGAACACCGGGGAGCTGTTTTTT
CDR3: CASSLNAGNTGELFF

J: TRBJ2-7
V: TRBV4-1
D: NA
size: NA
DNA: TGCGCCAGCAGCCAGATCGTCGGGACCTACGAGCAGTACTTC
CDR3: CASSQIVGTYEQYF

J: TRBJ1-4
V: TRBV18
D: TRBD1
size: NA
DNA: TGTGCCAGCTCACCCAATTCCGGGACAGGGGGAGAAAAACTGTTTTTT
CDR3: CASSPNSGTGGEKLFF

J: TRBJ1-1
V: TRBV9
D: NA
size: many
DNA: TGTGCCAGCAGCGTGGACATGACAGCTATGAACACTGAAGCTTTCTTT
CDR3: CASSVDMTAMNTEAFF

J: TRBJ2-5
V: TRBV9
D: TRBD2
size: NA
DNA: TGTGCCAGCAGCGTCGGGGAGGGGTGGGAGACCCAGTACTTC
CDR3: CASSVGEGWETQYF

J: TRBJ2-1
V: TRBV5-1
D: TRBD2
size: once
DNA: TGCGCCAGCAGCTTGGTCCCGGGACTAGACGGTGAGCAGTTCTTC
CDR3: CASSLVPGLDGEQFF

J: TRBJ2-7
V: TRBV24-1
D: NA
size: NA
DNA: TGTGCCACCAGCGACACACAGGGCACGAGCTCCTACGAGCAGTACTTC
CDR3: CATSDTQGTSSYEQYF

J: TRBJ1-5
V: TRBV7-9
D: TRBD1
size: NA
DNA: TGTGCCAGCAGCCTGGGGACAGATGGGGCTGGTCCCCAGCATTTT
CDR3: CASSLGTDGAGPQHF

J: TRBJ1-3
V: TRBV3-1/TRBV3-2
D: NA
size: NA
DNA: TGTGCCAGCAGCCAGATGGGGCGAAACACCATATATTTT
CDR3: CASSQMGRNTIYF

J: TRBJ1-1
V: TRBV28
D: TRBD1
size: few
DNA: TGTGCCAGCAGTCGTCCCGGGGACAGGACAGACACTGAAGCTTTCTTT
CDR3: CASSRPGDRTDTEAFF

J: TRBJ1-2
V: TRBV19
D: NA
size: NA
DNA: TGTGCCAGTAGTTCCCGAACAGGGAACTATGGCTACACCTTC
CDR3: CASSSRTGNYGYTF

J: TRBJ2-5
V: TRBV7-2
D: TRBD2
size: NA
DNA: TGTGCCAGCGCACTCGGACTAGGCAAGACCCAGTACTTC
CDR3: CASALGLGKTQYF

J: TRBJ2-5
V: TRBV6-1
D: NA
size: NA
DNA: TGTGCCAGCAGTGACGGACAGAGATATCGGACCCAGTACTTC
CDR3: CASSDGQRYRTQYF

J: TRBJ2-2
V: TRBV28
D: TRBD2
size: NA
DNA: TGTGCCAGCAGTTTATGGTTAGCGGGAGGGGGCACCGGGGAGCTGTTTTTT
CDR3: CASSLWLAGGGTGELFF

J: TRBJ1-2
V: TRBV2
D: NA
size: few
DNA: TGTGCCAGCGGGGAGCAACTGACCTATGGCTACACCTTC
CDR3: CASGEQLTYGYTF

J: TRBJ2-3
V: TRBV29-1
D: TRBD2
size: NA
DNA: TGCAGCGTTGTTAGAGCGGGAGAGGTAGATACGCAGTATTTT
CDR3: CSVVRAGEVDTQYF

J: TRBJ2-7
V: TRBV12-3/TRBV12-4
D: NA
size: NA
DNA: TGTGCCAGCAGAGCCATTTACGAGCAGTACTTC
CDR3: CASRAIYEQYF

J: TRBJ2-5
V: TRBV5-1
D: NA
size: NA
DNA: TGCGCCAGCAGCTTGGGAGTGGTAAGCGGGTGGAGAGAGACCCAGTACTTC
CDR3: CASSLGVVSGWRETQYF

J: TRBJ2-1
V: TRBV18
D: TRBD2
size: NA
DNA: TGTGCCAGCTCACCACCGGCTAGCGGGAGCCCCTACAATGAGCAGTTCTTC
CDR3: CASSPPASGSPYNEQFF

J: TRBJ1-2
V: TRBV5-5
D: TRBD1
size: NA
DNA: TGTGCCAGCAGCGGAACAGGGGGCGCGAATGGCTACACCTTC
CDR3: CASSGTGGANGYTF

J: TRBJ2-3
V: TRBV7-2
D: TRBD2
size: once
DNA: TGTGCCAGCAGCTTAGTCGGAGCGGGAGGGGGCACAGATACGCAGTATTTT
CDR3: CASSLVGAGGGTDTQYF

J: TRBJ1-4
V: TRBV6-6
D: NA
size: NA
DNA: TGTGCCAGCAGCCTTTCCGGGACACTTAATGAAAAACTGTTTTTT
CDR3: CASSLSGTLNEKLFF

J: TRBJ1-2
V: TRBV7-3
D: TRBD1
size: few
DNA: TGTGCCAGCAGCCCCGGGACAGGGGGCAGCTATGGCTACACCTTC
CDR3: CASSPGTGGSYGYTF

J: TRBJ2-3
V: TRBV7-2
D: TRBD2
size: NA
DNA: TGTGCCAGCAGCTCCGGGGGACTAGCGAGAGATACGCAGTATTTT
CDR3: CASSSGGLARDTQYF

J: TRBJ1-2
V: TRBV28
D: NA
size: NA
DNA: TGTGCCAGCAGTTCACCGCTAGCCCGCGGCTACACCTTC
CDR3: CASSSPLARGYTF

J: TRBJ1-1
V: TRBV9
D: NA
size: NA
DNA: TGTGCCAGCAGCGTCCAGTATGATATGGTAGCTTTCTTT
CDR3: CASSVQYDMVAFF

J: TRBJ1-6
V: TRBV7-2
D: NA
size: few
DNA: TGTGCCAGCAGCTTAGTCCAGGGGCAGAATTCACCCCTCCACTTT
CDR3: CASSLVQGQNSPLHF

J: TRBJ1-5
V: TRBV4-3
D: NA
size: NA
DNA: TGCGCCAGCAGCCAAGATACCTATAGCAATCAGCCCCAGCATTTT
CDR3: CASSQDTYSNQPQHF

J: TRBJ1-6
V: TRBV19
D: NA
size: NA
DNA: TGTGCCAGTACGGGGGGGAAAAATTCACCCCTCCACTTT
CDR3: CASTGGKNSPLHF

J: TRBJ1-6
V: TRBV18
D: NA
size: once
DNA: TGTGCCAGCTCACCACCGACAGGCTCCTATAATTCACCCCTCCACTTT
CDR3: CASSPPTGSYNSPLHF

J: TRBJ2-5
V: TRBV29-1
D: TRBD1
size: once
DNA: TGCAGCGTACTACAGGGGGCACCTTCGAACCGCTACAAAGAGACCCAGTACTTC
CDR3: CSVLQGAPSNRYKETQYF

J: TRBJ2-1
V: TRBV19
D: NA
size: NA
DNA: TGTGCCAGTAGTATACAGAACTACAATGAGCAGTTCTTC
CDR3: CASSIQNYNEQFF

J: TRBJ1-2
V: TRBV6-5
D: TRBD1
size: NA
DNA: TGTGCCAGCAGTCCCGGGACAGGAGTCTATGGCTACACCTTC
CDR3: CASSPGTGVYGYTF

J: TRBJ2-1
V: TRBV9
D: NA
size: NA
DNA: TGTGCCAGCAGCGCCCTCACAAGTAATGAGCAGTTCTTC
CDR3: CASSALTSNEQFF

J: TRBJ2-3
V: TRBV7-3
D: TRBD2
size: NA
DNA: TGTGCCAGCAGCTTCCCCGGACTAGCGGGAGGGCGGAGAACGCAGTATTTT
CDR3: CASSFPGLAGGRRTQYF

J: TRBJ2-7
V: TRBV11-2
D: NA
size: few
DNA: TGTGCCAGCAGCTTTTCCTCCGGCTACGAGCAGTACTTC
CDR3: CASSFSSGYEQYF

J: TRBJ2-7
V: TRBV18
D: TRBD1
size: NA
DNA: TGTGCCAGCTCACCACAGGGGGCGTATTACGAGCAGTACTTC
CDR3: CASSPQGAYYEQYF

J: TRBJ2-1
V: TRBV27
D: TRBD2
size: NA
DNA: TGTGCCAGCAGTTTGGAGACCGGGACTAGCGGGAGTAGGAATGAGCAGTTCTTC
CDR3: CASSLETGTSGSRNEQFF

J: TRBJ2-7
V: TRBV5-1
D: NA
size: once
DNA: TGCGCCAGCAGCGTTGAGCGGGCTTCCCACGAGCAGTACTTC
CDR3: CASSVERASHEQYF

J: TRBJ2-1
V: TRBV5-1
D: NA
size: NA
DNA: TGCGCCAGCAGCTTGGGGCTAGACTCCTACAATGAGCAGTTCTTC
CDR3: CASSLGLDSYNEQFF